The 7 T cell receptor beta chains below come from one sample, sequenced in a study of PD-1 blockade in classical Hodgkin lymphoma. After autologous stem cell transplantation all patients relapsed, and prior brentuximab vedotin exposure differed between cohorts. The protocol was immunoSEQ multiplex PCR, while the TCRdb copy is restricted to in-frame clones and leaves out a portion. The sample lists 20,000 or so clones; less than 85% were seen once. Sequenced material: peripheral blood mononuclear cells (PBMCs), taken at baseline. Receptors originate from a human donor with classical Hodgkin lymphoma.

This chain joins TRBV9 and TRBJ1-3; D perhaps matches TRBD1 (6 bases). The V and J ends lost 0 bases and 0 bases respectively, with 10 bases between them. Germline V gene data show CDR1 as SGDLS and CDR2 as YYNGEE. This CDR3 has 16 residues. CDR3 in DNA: TGTGCCAGCAGCGTAGGAGGGGGTAACTCTGGAAACACCATATATTTT. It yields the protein CASSVGGGNSGNTIYF.

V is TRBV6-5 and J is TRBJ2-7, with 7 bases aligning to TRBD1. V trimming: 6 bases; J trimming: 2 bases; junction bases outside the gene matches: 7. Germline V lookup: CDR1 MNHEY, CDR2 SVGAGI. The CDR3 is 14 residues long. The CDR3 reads CASSRRTGTYEQYF. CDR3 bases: TGTGCCAGCAGCCGACGGACAGGTACCTACGAGCAGTACTTC.

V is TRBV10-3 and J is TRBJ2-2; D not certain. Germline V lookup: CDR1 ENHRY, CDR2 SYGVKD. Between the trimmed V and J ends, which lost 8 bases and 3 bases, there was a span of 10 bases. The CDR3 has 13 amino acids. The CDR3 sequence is CAIDDTHTGELFF. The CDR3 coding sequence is TGTGCCATCGATGACACGCACACCGGGGAGCTGTTTTTT.

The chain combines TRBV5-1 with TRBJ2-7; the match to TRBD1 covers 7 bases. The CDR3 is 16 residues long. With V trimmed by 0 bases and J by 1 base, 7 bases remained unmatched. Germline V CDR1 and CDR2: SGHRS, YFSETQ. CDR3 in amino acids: CASSLGGQPSSYEQYF. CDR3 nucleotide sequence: TGCGCCAGCAGCTTGGGGGGACAGCCGAGTTCCTACGAGCAGTACTTC.

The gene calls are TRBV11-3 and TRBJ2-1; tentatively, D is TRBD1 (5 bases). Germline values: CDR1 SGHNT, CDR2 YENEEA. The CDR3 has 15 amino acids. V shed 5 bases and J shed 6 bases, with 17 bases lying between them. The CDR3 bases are TGTGCCAGCAGCCATAACAGGCAGACCAGCAATGAGCAGTTCTTC. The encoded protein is CASSHNRQTSNEQFF.

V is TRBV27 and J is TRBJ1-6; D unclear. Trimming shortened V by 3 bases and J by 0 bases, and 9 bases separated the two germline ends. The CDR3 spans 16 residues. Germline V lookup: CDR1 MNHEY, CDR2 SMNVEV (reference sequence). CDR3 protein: CASSLTQSSYNSPLHF. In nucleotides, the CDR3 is TGTGCCAGCAGTTTGACCCAAAGCTCCTATAATTCACCCCTCCACTTT.

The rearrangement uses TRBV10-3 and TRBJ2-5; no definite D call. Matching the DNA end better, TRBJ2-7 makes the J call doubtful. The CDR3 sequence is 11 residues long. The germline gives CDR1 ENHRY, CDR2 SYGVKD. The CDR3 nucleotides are TGTGCCATCAGTGAGCTTTACGAGCAGTACTTC. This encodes CAISELYEQYF.